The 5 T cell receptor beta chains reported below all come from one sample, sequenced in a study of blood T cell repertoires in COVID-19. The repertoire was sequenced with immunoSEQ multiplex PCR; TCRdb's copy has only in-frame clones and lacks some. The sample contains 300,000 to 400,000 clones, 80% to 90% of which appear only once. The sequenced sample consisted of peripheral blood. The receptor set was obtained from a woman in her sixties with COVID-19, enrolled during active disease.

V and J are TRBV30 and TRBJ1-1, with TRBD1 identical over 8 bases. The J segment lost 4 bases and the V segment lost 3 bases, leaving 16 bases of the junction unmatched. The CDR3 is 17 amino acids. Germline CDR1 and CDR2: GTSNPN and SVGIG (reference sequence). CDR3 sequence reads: CAWRENRGVKGATEAFF. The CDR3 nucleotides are TGTGCCTGGAGGGAGAACAGGGGGGTAAAAGGAGCCACTGAAGCTTTCTTT.

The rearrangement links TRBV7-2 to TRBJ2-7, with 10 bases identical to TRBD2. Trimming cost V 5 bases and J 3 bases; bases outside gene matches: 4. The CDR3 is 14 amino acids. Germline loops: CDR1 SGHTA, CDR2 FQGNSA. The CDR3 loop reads CASSKGLANYEQYF. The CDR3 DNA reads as TGTGCCAGCAGCAAGGGACTAGCGAACTACGAGCAGTACTTC.

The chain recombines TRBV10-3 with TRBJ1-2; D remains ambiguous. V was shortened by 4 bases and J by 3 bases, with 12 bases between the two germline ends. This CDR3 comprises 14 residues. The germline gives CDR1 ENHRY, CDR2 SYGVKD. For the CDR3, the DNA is TGTGCCATCAGTGCTCGAGGGCTCGACTATGGCTACACCTTC. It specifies CAISARGLDYGYTF.

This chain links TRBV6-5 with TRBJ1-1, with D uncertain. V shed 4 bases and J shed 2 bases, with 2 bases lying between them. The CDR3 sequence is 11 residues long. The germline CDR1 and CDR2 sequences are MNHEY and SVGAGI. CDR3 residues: CASSSNTEAFF. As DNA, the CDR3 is TGTGCCAGCAGTTCTAACACTGAAGCTTTCTTT.

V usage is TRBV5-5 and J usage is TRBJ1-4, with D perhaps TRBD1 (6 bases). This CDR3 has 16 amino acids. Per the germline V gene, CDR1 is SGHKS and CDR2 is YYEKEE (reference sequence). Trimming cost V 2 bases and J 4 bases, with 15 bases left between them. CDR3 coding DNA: TGTGCCAGCAGCTTAAACTGGAACAGGGATAATGAAAAACTGTTTTTT. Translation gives CASSLNWNRDNEKLFF.